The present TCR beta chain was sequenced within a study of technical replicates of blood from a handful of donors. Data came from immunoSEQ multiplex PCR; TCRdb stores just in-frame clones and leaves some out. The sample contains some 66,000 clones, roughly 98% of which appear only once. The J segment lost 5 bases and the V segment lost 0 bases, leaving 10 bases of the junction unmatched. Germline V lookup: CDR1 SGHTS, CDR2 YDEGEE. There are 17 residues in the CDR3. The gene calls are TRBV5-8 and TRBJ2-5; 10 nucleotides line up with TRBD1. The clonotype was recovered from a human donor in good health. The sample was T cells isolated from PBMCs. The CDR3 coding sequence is TGTGCCAGCAGCTTGGGAATTGGGACAGGGGCCTCGGAGACCCAGTACTTC. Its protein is CASSLGIGTGASETQYF.